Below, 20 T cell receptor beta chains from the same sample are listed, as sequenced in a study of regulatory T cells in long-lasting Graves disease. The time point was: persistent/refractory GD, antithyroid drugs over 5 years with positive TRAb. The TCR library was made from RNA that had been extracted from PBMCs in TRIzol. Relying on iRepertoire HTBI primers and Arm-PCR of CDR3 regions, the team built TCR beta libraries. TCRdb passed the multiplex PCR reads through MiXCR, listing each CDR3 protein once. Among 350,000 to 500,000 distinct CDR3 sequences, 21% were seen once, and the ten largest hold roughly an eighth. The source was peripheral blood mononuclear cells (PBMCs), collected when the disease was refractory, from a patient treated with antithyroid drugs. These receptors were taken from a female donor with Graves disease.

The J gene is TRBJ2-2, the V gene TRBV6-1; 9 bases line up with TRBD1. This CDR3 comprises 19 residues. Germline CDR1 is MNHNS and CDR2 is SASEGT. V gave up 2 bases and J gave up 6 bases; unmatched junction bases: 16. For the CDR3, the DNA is TGTGCCAGCAGTGAAAGGTGGCGGCCGGGACAGGGAAAGTCCGGGGAGCTGTTTTTT. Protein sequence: CASSERWRPGQGKSGELFF.

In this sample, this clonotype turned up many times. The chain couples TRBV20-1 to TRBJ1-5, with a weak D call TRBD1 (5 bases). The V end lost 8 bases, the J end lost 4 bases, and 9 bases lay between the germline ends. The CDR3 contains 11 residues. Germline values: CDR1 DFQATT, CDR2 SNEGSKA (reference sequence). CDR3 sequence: CSSGGNQPQHF. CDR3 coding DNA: TGCAGTTCGGGGGGAAATCAGCCCCAGCATTTT.

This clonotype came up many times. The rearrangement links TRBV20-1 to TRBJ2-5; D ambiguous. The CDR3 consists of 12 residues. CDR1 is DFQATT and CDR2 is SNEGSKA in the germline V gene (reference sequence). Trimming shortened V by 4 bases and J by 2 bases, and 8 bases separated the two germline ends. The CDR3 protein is CSANVLQETQYF. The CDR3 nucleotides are TGCAGTGCTAACGTCTTGCAAGAGACCCAGTACTTC.

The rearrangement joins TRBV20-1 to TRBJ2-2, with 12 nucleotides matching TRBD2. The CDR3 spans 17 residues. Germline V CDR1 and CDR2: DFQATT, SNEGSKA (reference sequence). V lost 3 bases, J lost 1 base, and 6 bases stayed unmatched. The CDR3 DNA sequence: TGCAGTGCTAGCCTACTAGCGGGAGGTTTGAACACCGGGGAGCTGTTTTTT. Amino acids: CSASLLAGGLNTGELFF.

The CDR3 bases are TGTGCCAGCAGATCACCGGGACAGGCCCAAGAGACCCAGTACTTC. Amino acid sequence: CASRSPGQAQETQYF. This chain connects TRBV28 to TRBJ2-5; TRBD1 agrees at 8 bases. Trimming took 6 bases from V and 1 from J; bases not matched to a gene: 7. The CDR3 consists of 15 residues. In germline, CDR1 is MDHEN, CDR2 SYDVKM.

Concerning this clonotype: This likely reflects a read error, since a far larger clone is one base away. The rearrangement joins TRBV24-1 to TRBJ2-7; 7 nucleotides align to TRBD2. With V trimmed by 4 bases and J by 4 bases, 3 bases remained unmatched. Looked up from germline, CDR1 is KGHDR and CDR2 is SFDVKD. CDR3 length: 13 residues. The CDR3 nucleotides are TGTGCCACCAGTGAAGAGGGAGGGTACGAGCAGTACTTC. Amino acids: CATSEEGGYEQYF.

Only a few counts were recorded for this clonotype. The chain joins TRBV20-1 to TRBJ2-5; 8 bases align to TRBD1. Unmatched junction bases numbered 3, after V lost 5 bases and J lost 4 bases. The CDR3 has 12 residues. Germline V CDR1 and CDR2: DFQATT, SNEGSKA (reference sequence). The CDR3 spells CSALTGVETQYF. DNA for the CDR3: TGCAGTGCTTTGACAGGGGTAGAGACCCAGTACTTC.

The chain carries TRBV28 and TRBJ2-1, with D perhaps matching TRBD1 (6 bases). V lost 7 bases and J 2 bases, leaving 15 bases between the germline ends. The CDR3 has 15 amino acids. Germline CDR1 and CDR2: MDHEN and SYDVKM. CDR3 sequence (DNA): TGTGCCAGCACCTCAGGGGTGGGGACCTACAATGAGCAGTTCTTC. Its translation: CASTSGVGTYNEQFF.

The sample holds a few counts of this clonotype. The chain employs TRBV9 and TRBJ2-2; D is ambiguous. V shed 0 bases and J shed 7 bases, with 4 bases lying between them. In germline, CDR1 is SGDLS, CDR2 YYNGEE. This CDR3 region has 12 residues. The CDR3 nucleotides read TGTGCCAGCAGCGTAGTGGGCGGGGAGCTGTTTTTT. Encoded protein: CASSVVGGELFF.

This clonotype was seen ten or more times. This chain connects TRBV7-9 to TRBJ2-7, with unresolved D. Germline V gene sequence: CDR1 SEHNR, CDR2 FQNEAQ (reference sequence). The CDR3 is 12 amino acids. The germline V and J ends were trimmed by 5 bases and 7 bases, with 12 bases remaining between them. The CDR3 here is CASSLMVTEQYF. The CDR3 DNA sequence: TGTGCCAGCAGCCTCATGGTCACTGAGCAGTACTTC.

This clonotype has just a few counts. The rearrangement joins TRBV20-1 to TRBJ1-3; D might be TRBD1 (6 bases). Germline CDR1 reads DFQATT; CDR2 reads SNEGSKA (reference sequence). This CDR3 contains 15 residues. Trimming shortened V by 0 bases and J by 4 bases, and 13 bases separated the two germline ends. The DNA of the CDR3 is TGCAGTGCTAGAGATTTTCAGGGGCACGGAAACACCATATATTTT. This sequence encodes CSARDFQGHGNTIYF.

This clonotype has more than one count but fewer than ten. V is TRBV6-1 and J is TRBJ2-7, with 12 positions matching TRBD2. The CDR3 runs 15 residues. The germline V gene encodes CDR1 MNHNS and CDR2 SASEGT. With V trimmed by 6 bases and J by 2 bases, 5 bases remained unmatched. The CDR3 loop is CASSFSSGRAYEQYF. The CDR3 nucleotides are TGTGCCAGCAGCTTTTCTAGCGGGAGGGCCTACGAGCAGTACTTC.

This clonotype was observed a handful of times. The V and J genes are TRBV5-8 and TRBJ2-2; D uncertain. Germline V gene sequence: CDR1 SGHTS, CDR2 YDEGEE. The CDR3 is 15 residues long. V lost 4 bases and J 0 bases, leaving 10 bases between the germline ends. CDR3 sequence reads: CASSLSTTNTGELFF. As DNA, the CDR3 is TGTGCCAGCAGCCTGTCGACAACGAACACCGGGGAGCTGTTTTTT.

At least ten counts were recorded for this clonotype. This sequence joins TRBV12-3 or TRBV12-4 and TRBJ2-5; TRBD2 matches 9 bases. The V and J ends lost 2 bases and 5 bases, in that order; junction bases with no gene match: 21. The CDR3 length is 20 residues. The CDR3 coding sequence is TGTGCCAGCAGTTTAAGGACTAGCGTCTCCCGATGGGGCCGGTTGGAGACCCAGTACTTC. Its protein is CASSLRTSVSRWGRLETQYF.

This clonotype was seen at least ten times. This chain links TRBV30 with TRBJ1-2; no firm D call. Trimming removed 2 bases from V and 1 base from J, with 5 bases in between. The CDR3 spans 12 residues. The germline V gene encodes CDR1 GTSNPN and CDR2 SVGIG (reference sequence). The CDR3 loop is CAWSTGNYGYTF. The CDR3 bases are TGTGCCTGGAGTACGGGTAACTATGGCTACACCTTC.

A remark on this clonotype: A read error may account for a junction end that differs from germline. CDR3 protein: CASSLGETQCF. The CDR3 nucleotides read TGTGCCAGCAGTTTAGGGGAGACCCAGTGCTTC. The genes are TRBV12-3 or TRBV12-4 and TRBJ2-5; perhaps TRBD2 as D (5 bases). The CDR3 loop spans 11 amino acids.

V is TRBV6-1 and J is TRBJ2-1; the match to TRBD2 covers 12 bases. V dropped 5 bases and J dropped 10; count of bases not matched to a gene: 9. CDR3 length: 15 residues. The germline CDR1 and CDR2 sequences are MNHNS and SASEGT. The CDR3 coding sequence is TGTGCCAGCAGTCCACCCGGGACTAGCGGGTCGGAGCAGTTCTTC. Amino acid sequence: CASSPPGTSGSEQFF.

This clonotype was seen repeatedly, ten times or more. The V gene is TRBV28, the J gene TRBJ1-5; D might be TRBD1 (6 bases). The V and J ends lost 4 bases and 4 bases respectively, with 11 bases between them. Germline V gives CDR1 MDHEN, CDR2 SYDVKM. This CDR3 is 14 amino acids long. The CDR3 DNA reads TGTGCCAGCAGTTCAGGGGCCTTGAATCAGCCCCAGCATTTT. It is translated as CASSSGALNQPQHF.

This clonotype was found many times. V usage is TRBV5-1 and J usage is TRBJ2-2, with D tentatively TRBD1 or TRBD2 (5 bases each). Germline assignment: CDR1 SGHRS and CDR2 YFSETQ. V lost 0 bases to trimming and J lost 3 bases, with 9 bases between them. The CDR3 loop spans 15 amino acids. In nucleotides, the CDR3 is TGCGCCAGCAGCTTGGAGGGACGGGACACCGGGGAGCTGTTTTTT. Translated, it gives CASSLEGRDTGELFF.

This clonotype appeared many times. The CDR3 is CASSSPTGGYTF. The CDR3 DNA sequence: TGTGCCAGCAGCTCTCCAACGGGGGGCTACACCTTC. The chain combines TRBV11-2 with TRBJ1-2, with D unresolved. CDR1 is SGHAT and CDR2 is FQNNGV in the germline V gene. Trimming pared 4 bases from V and 8 bases from J, leaving 11 bases between. The CDR3 sequence is 12 residues long.